The 10 T cell receptor beta chains listed next were all sequenced from one sample in a study of cytomegalovirus exposure and HLA in healthy donors. Method: immunoSEQ multiplex PCR; TCRdb's copy keeps in-frame clones and lacks some. The sample lists a few hundred thousand clones, approximately 86% occurring once. The sample was PBMCs. All receptors come from a young woman in good health and CMV-seronegative.

The chain combines TRBV9 with TRBJ2-7, with a weak D call TRBD2 (6 bases). This CDR3 has 15 residues. CDR1 is SGDLS, CDR2 YYNGEE, per germline. V was trimmed by 0 bases and J by 2 bases, leaving 12 bases between them. CDR3 DNA: TGTGCCAGCAGCGTAGGGCCACTAGCTACCTACGAGCAGTACTTC. It codes for CASSVGPLATYEQYF.

The chain uses TRBV11-2 and TRBJ2-7; D call uncertain. The V end lost 0 bases, the J end lost 5 bases, and 11 bases lay between the germline ends. CDR1 SGHAT and CDR2 FQNNGV come from the germline V gene. The CDR3 contains 14 residues. The CDR3 DNA reads as TGTGCCAGCAGCTTAGATGGTAGCCTCCACGAGCAGTACTTC. It translates to CASSLDGSLHEQYF.

This clone has a handful of counts. V usage is TRBV10-1 and J usage is TRBJ1-3; D is ambiguous. This CDR3 has 15 residues. V lost 5 bases and J 0 bases, leaving 11 bases between the germline ends. Germline V gene data show CDR1 as WNHNN and CDR2 as SYGVQD (reference sequence). Here the CDR3 reads CASSPDTSSGNTIYF. The DNA for the CDR3 is TGCGCCAGCAGTCCAGACACGAGCTCTGGAAACACCATATATTTT.

This clone was detected only once. The J gene is TRBJ2-7, the V gene TRBV27, with 9 bases fitting TRBD1. J gave up 2 bases and V 3 bases, and 2 bases lay outside the gene matches. This CDR3 spans 14 amino acids. Germline CDR1 MNHEY, CDR2 SMNVEV (reference sequence). This CDR3 reads CASSFGTGPYEQYF. The DNA of the CDR3 is TGTGCCAGCAGTTTCGGGACAGGGCCCTACGAGCAGTACTTC.

The rearrangement links TRBV27 to TRBJ2-7; 7 positions match TRBD1. The CDR3 extends over 13 amino acids. From germline, CDR1 is MNHEY and CDR2 SMNVEV (reference sequence). The trim removed 8 bases at V and 2 bases at J, leaving 6 bases unmatched. The chain's CDR3 is CASGIGQAYEQYF. The CDR3 coding sequence is TGTGCCAGCGGAATCGGACAGGCCTACGAGCAGTACTTC.

The genes are TRBV9 and TRBJ2-7, with D tentatively TRBD2 (7 bases). V was pared by 0 bases and J by 8 bases, with 27 bases between. CDR3 length: 18 residues. CDR1 SGDLS and CDR2 YYNGEE come from the germline V gene. The CDR3 spells CASSVVPLRGGQTTKQYF. CDR3 in DNA: TGTGCCAGCAGCGTAGTCCCTCTTAGGGGGGGCCAAACTACGAAGCAGTACTTC.

V and J are TRBV7-6 and TRBJ2-7; D might be TRBD1 (6 bases). Germline-derived CDR1 and CDR2 are SGHVS and FNYEAQ. This CDR3 region has 11 residues. Trimming left V 5 bases short and J 6 bases short, with 8 bases between. The CDR3 loop reads CASSTRGEQYF. DNA of the CDR3: TGTGCCAGCAGCACCAGGGGCGAGCAGTACTTC.

The rearrangement links TRBV30 to TRBJ1-6; 8 nucleotides match TRBD1. Looked up from germline, CDR1 is GTSNPN and CDR2 is SVGIG (reference sequence). The J segment lost 7 bases and the V segment lost 2 bases, leaving 10 bases of the junction unmatched. CDR3 size: 16 residues. The DNA of the CDR3 is TGTGCCTGGAGTCATTTGACAGGGGTTGGAAATTCACCCCTCCACTTT. Its protein is CAWSHLTGVGNSPLHF.

V is TRBV6-6 and J is TRBJ2-2, with 9 bases fitting TRBD1. Trimming removed 5 bases from V and 5 bases from J; junction bases left unmatched: 9. Per germline, CDR1 MNHNY and CDR2 SVGAGI (reference sequence). The CDR3 sequence is 16 residues long. This CDR3 is CASSPPGQGRTGELFF. The CDR3 DNA is TGTGCCAGCAGTCCCCCGGGACAGGGTCGAACCGGGGAGCTGTTTTTT.

This clone was seen a single time. This sequence joins TRBV2 and TRBJ2-3; D is possibly TRBD2 (6 bases). Germline V CDR1 and CDR2: SNHLY, FYNNEI. V dropped 4 bases and J dropped 4 bases, with 21 bases sitting between them. This CDR3 contains 17 residues. The CDR3 coding sequence is TGTGCCAGCAGTGTAAACACGAGGAGGGGCGCGGCAGATACGCAGTATTTT. As protein: CASSVNTRRGAADTQYF. Looking up the rest from reference TRBV2 and TRBJ2-3 gives the full variable domain: EPEVTQTPSHQVTQMGQEVILRCVPISNHLYFYWYRQILGQKVEFLVSFYNNEISEKSEIFDDQFSVERPDGSNFTLKIRSTKLEDSAMYFCASSVNTRRGAADTQYFGPGTRLTVL.